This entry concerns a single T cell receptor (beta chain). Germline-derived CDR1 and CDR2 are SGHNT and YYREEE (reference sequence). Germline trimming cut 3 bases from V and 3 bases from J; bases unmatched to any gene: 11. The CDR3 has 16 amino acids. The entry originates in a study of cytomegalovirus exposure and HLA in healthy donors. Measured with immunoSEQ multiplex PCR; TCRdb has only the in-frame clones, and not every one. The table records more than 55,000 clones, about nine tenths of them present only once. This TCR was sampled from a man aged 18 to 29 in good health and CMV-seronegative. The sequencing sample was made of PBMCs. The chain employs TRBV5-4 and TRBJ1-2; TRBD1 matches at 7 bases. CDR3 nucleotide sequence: TGTGCCAGCAGCTCACCAGGAGACAGGGCCGACTATGGCTACACCTTC. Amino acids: CASSSPGDRADYGYTF.